The present TCR beta chain was sequenced within a study of blood T cells in healthy people across ages. Germline assignment: CDR1 SEHNR and CDR2 FQNEAQ (reference sequence). The CDR3 extends over 15 amino acids. V lost 4 bases to trimming and J lost 0 bases; unmatched junction nucleotides: 1. This clonotype turned up a few times. Primers used in a second PCR of roughly 6 to 11 cycles were a sample-barcoded 5' primer and a J-beta primer mix. TCRdb passed the 5' RACE reads through MiXCR, listing each CDR3 protein once. The repertoire holds some 550,000 distinct CDR3 sequences, with 45% to 55% as singletons.

The sequenced sample was blood. The clonotype originates from a man of 80 years or more in good health. J is TRBJ2-7 and V is TRBV7-9; 12 nucleotides match TRBD2. CDR3 region: CASSSSGRDSYEQYF. CDR3 nucleotides: TGTGCCAGCAGCTCTAGCGGGAGGGACTCCTACGAGCAGTACTTC.